The 19 T cell receptor beta chains listed next were all sequenced from one sample in a study of cytomegalovirus exposure and HLA in healthy donors. The study ran its PCR with 60 Vbeta and 13 Jbeta primers. TCRdb keeps only in-frame clones here, not all; method: immunoSEQ multiplex PCR. The sample includes 200,000 or so clones, approximately 70% of them seen just once. Material: PBMCs. These receptors came from a man in his forties or fifties in good health and CMV-seropositive.

The CDR3 nucleotides are TGTGCCAGCAGTAAAACAGGGGACCCCATCTACGAGCAGTACTTC. Amino acids: CASSKTGDPIYEQYF. The V call is TRBV6-1, the J call TRBJ2-7, with 7 bases fitting TRBD1. The V segment lost 5 bases and the J segment 3 bases; nucleotides outside the gene matches: 10. The CDR3 contains 15 residues. Looked up from germline, CDR1 is MNHNS and CDR2 is SASEGT.

The rearrangement joins TRBV27 to TRBJ2-5, with TRBD1 matching 10 bases. V trimming: 10 bases; J trimming: 6 bases; junction bases outside the gene matches: 5. Germline V gives CDR1 MNHEY, CDR2 SMNVEV (reference sequence). The CDR3 totals 12 residues. The CDR3 here is CATGQGRKTQYF. The CDR3 DNA reads as TGTGCCACGGGACAGGGGAGAAAGACCCAGTACTTC.

The V call is TRBV5-6, the J call TRBJ2-3; tentative D call: TRBD2 (6 bases). V lost 4 bases and J 3 bases, leaving 12 bases between the germline ends. The CDR3 extends over 14 amino acids. Germline CDR1 SGHDT, CDR2 YYEEEE. CDR3 sequence: CASSVWRATDTQYF. CDR3 sequence (DNA): TGTGCCAGCAGCGTGTGGAGGGCAACAGATACGCAGTATTTT.

J is TRBJ2-3 and V is TRBV7-9, with unresolved D. The CDR3 totals 15 residues. Germline assignment: CDR1 SEHNR and CDR2 FQNEAQ (reference sequence). The ends were cut back, 3 bases at V and 8 bases at J, with 18 bases in the middle. DNA for the CDR3: TGTGCCAGCAGCTTGCCATGGCCGTCAGGTGCTACGCAGTATTTT. Its translation: CASSLPWPSGATQYF.

In regard to this clone: Relative to the germline gene, one junction end is altered; a read error may explain this. V and J are TRBV7-6 and TRBJ2-3, with a tentative D call TRBD2 (5 bases). CDR1 SGHVS and CDR2 FNYEAQ come from the germline V gene. The CDR3 loop spans 14 amino acids. The CDR3 DNA reads as TGTGCCAGCAGCCAAGCGGCTCGCACAGATACGCGGTATTTT. This encodes CASSQAARTDTRYF.

The chain couples TRBV18 to TRBJ1-5, with a possible D match to TRBD1 (5 bases). The CDR3 sequence is 15 residues long. The germline V gene encodes CDR1 KGHSH and CDR2 LQKENI. V was pared by 3 bases and J by 5 bases, with 14 bases between. For the CDR3, the DNA is TGTGCCAGCTCACCGTTGACCAGGGCGCATCAGCCCCAGCATTTT. Translating gives CASSPLTRAHQPQHF.

The chain employs TRBV7-6 and TRBJ1-2; D unresolved. There are 14 residues in the CDR3. Trimming removed 3 bases at V and 8 bases at J, with 16 bases between. From germline, CDR1 is SGHVS and CDR2 FNYEAQ. DNA for the CDR3: TGTGCCAGCAGCTTGCTTGGAGGGTCGTTGGGCTACACCTTC. Encoded protein: CASSLLGGSLGYTF.

The chain is built from TRBV19 and TRBJ1-2; tentatively, D is TRBD1 (5 bases). The germline CDR1 and CDR2 sequences are LNHDA and SQIVND (reference sequence). V lost 1 base to trimming and J lost 3 bases, with 9 bases between them. This CDR3 contains 14 residues. For the CDR3, the DNA is TGTGCCAGTAGTATAGCAGGGATTGACTATGGCTACACCTTC. Translating it yields CASSIAGIDYGYTF.

The CDR3 DNA follows: TGTGCCAGCAGCCCTGGACTAGCGGACACAGATACGCAGTATTTT. This encodes CASSPGLADTDTQYF. The V call is TRBV9, the J call TRBJ2-3; the match to TRBD2 covers 10 bases. Per germline, CDR1 SGDLS and CDR2 YYNGEE. V lost 4 bases and J lost 2; bases outside the gene matches: 4. The CDR3 has 15 residues.

This chain links TRBV2 with TRBJ1-2; D might be TRBD1 (6 bases). The CDR3 consists of 13 residues. From germline, CDR1 is SNHLY and CDR2 FYNNEI. The ends were cut back, 5 bases at V and 5 bases at J, with 12 bases in the middle. Here the CDR3 reads CASSLGQNYGYTF. CDR3 DNA sequence: TGTGCCAGCAGTCTTGGACAGAATTATGGCTACACCTTC.

The chain is built from TRBV18 and TRBJ1-6, with 8 bases aligning to TRBD1. This CDR3 region has 17 residues. CDR1 and CDR2 (germline): KGHSH, LQKENI. The trim removed 3 bases at V and 9 bases at J, leaving 13 bases unmatched. In DNA form, the CDR3 reads TGTGCCAGCTCACCGGACAGGGTACGGTTTCCAAGTTCACCCCTCCACTTT. Protein sequence: CASSPDRVRFPSSPLHF.

This clone was recorded only once. CDR3 in DNA: TGCGCCAGCAGCCATACTACAGGATACTACGAGCAGTACTTC. It codes for CASSHTTGYYEQYF. V gene TRBV4-1 combines with J gene TRBJ2-5; D is possibly TRBD1 (5 bases). The end of the DNA fits TRBJ2-7 better, so the J call may be wrong. In germline, CDR1 is MGHRA, CDR2 YSYEKL. The CDR3 consists of 14 residues.

V and J are TRBV13 and TRBJ1-2; D may be TRBD1 (6 bases). The CDR3 contains 16 residues. Germline V lookup: CDR1 PRHDT, CDR2 FYEKMQ (reference sequence). V lost 1 base to trimming and J lost 0 bases, with 12 bases between them. CDR3 region: CASSLVGAEANYGYTF. The DNA of the CDR3 is TGTGCCAGCAGCTTAGTGGGGGCAGAGGCTAACTATGGCTACACCTTC.

V usage is TRBV7-9 and J usage is TRBJ2-3; TRBD2 might be the D (7 bases). Per the germline V gene, CDR1 is SEHNR and CDR2 is FQNEAQ (reference sequence). V was shortened by 6 bases and J by 4 bases, with 23 bases between the two germline ends. The length of the CDR3 is 17 residues. CDR3 region: CASRPWGGEKSPDTQYF. DNA for the CDR3: TGTGCCAGCAGACCCTGGGGGGGCGAGAAATCCCCAGATACGCAGTATTTT.

The chain couples TRBV7-2 to TRBJ1-6; 8 bases agree with TRBD1. Germline V lookup: CDR1 SGHTA, CDR2 FQGNSA. The CDR3 is made up of 17 amino acids. With V trimmed by 8 bases and J by 0 bases, 9 bases remained unmatched. The CDR3 coding sequence is TGTGCCAGCGGCGTCACAGGGGGGAGCTCCTATAATTCACCCCTCCACTTT. The encoded protein is CASGVTGGSSYNSPLHF.

V gene TRBV15 combines with J gene TRBJ2-5, with 8 bases aligning to TRBD1. The end of the DNA is better explained by TRBJ2-7, so the J call may be wrong. The CDR3 is 15 residues long. Germline CDR1 reads LNHNV; CDR2 reads YYDKDF (reference sequence). The CDR3 loop is CATSRVRDRSYEQYF. The CDR3 nucleotides read TGTGCCACCAGCAGAGTAAGGGACAGGAGCTACGAGCAGTACTTC.

In this sample, this clone turned up a few times. The chain joins TRBV4-1 to TRBJ1-4; D not resolved. The CDR3 spans 18 residues. The germline V and J ends were trimmed by 1 base and 0 bases, with 15 bases remaining between them. Germline CDR1 reads MGHRA; CDR2 reads YSYEKL. CDR3 residues: CASSQVKVGFATNEKLFF. The DNA of the CDR3 is TGCGCCAGCAGCCAAGTCAAGGTCGGGTTCGCAACTAATGAAAAACTGTTTTTT.

This sequence joins TRBV14 and TRBJ2-7; 7 bases agree with TRBD1. CDR1 and CDR2 from the germline V gene are SGHDN and FVKESK. V trimming: 4 bases; J trimming: 1 base; junction bases outside the gene matches: 4. The CDR3 contains 14 residues. The CDR3 loop reads CASSRRTGSYEQYF. CDR3 DNA: TGTGCCAGCAGCCGACGGACAGGATCCTACGAGCAGTACTTC.

This chain links TRBV5-1 with TRBJ1-2; D gene uncertain. CDR3 length: 12 amino acids. V dropped 1 base and J dropped 7 bases, with 8 bases sitting between them. Germline CDR1 SGHRS, CDR2 YFSETQ. The CDR3, as DNA: TGCGCCAGCAGCTTGACCACTGGTGGCTACACCTTC. This codes for CASSLTTGGYTF.